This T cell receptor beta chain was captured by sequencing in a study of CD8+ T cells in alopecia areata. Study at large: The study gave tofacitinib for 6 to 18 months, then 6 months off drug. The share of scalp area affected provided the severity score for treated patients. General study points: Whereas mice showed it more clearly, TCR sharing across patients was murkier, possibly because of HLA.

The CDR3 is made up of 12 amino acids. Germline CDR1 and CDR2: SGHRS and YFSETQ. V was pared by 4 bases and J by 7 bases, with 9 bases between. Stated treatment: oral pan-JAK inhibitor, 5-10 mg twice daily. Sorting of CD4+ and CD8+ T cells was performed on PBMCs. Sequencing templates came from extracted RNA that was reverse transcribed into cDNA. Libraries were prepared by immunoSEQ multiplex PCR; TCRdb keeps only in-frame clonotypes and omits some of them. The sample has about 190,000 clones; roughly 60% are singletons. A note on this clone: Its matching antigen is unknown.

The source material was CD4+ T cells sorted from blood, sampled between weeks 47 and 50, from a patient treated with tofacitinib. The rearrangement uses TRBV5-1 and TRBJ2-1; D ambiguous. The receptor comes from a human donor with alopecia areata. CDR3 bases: TGCGCCAGCAGCACGCTAGGGAATGAGCAGTTCTTC. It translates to CASSTLGNEQFF.